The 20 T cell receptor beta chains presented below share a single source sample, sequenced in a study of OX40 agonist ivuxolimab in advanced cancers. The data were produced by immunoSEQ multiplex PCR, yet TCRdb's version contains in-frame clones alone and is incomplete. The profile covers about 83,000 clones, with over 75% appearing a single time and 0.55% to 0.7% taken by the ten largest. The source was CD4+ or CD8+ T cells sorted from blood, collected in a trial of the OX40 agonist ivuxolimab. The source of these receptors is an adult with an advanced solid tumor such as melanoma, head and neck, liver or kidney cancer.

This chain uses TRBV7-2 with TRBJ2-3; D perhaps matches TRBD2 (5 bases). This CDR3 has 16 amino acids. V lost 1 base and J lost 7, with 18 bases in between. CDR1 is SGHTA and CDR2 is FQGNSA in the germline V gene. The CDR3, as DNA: TGTGCCAGCAGCTTAGGTGGACGGGGTAATTCGAATACGCAGTATTTT. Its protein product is CASSLGGRGNSNTQYF.

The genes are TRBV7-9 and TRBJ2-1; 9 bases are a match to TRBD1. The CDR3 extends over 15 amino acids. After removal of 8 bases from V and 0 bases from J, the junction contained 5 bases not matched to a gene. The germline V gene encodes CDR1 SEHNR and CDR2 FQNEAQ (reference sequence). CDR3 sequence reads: CASGLGQGSYNEQFF. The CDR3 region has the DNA TGTGCCAGCGGACTGGGACAGGGCTCCTACAATGAGCAGTTCTTC. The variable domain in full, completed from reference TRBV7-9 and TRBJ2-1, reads DTGVSQNPRHKITKRGQNVTFRCDPISEHNRLYWYRQTLGQGPEFLTYFQNEAQLEKSRLLSDRFSAERPKGSFSTLEIQRTEQGDSAMYLCASGLGQGSYNEQFFGPGTRLTVL.

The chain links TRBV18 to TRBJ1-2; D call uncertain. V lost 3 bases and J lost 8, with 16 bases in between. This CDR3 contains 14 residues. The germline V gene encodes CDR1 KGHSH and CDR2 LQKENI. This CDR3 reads CASSPPTSPRGYTF. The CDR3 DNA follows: TGTGCCAGCTCACCCCCGACCTCGCCCCGGGGCTACACCTTC.

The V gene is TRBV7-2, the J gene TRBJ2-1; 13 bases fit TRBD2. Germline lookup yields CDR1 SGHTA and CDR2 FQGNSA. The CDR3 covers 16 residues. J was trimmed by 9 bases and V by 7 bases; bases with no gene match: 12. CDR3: CASNSITSGGATEQFF. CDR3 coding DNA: TGTGCCAGCAACTCGATTACTAGCGGGGGGGCCACTGAGCAGTTCTTC.

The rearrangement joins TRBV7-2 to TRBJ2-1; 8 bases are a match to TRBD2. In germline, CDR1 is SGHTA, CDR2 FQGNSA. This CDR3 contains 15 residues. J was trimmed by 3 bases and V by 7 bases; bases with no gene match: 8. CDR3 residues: CASTTAGANYNEQFF. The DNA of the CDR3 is TGTGCCAGCACCACAGCGGGGGCTAACTACAATGAGCAGTTCTTC.

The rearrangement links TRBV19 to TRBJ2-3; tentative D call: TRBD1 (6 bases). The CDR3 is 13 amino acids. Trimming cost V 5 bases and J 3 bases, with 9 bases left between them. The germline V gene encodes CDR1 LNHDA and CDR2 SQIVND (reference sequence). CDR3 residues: CASSPQGTDTQYF. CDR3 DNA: TGTGCCAGTAGTCCACAGGGTACAGATACGCAGTATTTT.

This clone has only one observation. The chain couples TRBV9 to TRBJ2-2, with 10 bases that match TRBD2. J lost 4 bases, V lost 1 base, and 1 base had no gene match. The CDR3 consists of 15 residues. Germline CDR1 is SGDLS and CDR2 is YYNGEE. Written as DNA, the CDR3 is TGTGCCAGCAGCGTACTAGCGGGGGTCACCGGGGAGCTGTTTTTT. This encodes CASSVLAGVTGELFF.

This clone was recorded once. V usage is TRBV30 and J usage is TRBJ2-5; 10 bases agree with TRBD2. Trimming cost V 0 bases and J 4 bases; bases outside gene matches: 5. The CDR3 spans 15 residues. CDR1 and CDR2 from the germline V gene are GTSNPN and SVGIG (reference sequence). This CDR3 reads CAWSVASGGSETQYF. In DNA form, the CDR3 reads TGTGCCTGGAGTGTGGCTAGCGGGGGTTCAGAGACCCAGTACTTC.

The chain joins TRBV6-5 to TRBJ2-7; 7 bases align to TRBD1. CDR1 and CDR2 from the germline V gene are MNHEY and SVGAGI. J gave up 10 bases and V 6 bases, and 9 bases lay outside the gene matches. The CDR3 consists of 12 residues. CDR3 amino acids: CASRPGQARQYF. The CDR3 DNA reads TGTGCCAGCAGACCCGGACAGGCACGCCAGTACTTC.

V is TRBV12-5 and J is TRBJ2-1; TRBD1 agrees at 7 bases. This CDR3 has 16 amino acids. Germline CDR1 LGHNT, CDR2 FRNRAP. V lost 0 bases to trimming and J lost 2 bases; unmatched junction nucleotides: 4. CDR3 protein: CASGLVQGQAYNEQFF. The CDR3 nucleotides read TGTGCTAGTGGTTTGGTACAAGGACAGGCCTACAATGAGCAGTTCTTC.

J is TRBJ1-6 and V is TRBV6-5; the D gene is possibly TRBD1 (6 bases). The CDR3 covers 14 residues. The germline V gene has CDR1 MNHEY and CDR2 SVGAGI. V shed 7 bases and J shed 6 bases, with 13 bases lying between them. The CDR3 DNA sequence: TGTGCCAGCACCCAGGGGACGGGTAATTCACCCCTCCACTTT. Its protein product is CASTQGTGNSPLHF.

The chain's CDR3 is CASSLGSTSGGQETQYF. The CDR3 DNA reads as TGTGCCAGCAGTCTCGGAAGCACTAGCGGGGGGCAAGAGACCCAGTACTTC. This chain links TRBV27 with TRBJ2-5; 12 positions match TRBD2. Unmatched junction bases numbered 9, after V lost 5 bases and J lost 2 bases. The CDR3 has 17 residues. Germline V gives CDR1 MNHEY, CDR2 SMNVEV (reference sequence).

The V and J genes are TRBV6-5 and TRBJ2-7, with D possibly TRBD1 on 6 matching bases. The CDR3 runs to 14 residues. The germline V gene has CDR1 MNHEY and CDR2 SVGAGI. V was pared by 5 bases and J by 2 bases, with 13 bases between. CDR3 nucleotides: TGTGCCAGCAGTCTCGGGACACCTCCCTACGAGCAGTACTTC. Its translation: CASSLGTPPYEQYF.

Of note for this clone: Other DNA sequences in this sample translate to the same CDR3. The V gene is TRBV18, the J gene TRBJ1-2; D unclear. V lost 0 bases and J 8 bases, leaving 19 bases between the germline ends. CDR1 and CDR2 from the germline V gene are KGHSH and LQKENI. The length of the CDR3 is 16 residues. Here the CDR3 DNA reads TGTGCCAGCTCACCACCGAACTCCCTACTATCAGAGGGCTACACCTTC. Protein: CASSPPNSLLSEGYTF.

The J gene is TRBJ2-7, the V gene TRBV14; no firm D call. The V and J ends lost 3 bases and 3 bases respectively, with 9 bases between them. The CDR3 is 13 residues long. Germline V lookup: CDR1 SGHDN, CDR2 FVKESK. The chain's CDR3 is CASSQRRIYEQYF. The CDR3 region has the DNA TGTGCCAGCAGCCAGAGGCGGATCTACGAGCAGTACTTC.

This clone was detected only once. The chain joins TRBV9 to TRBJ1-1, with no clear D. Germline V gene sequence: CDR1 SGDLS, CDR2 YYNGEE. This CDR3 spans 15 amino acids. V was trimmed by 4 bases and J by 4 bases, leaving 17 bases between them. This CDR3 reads CASSPNLAAGTEAFF. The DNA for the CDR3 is TGTGCCAGCAGCCCCAACTTGGCTGCGGGCACTGAAGCTTTCTTT.

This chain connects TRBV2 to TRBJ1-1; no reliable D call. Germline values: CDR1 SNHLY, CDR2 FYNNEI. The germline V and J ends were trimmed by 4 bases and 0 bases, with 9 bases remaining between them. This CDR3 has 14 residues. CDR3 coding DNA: TGTGCCAGCAGTGTAAGCCCCATGAACACTGAAGCTTTCTTT. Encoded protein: CASSVSPMNTEAFF.

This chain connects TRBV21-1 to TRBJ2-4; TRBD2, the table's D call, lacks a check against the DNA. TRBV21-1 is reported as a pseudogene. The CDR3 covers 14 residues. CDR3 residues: CASSGRLRRNIQYF. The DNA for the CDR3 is TGTGCCAGCAGCGGACGGTTACGGAGGAACATTCAGTACTTC.

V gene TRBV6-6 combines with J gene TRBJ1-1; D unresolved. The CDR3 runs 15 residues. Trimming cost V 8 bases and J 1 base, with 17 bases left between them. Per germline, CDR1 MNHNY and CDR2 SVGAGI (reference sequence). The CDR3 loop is CASGVRSMGNTEAFF. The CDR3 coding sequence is TGTGCCAGCGGAGTTAGGAGTATGGGGAACACTGAAGCTTTCTTT.

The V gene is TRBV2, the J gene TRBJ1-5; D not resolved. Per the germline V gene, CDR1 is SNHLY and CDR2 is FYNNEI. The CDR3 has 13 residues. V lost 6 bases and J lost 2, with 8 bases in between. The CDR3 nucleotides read TGTGCCAGCAGGAGGGAGGGCAATCAGCCCCAGCATTTT. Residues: CASRREGNQPQHF. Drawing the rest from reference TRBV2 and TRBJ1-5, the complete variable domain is EPEVTQTPSHQVTQMGQEVILRCVPISNHLYFYWYRQILGQKVEFLVSFYNNEISEKSEIFDDQFSVERPDGSNFTLKIRSTKLEDSAMYFCASRREGNQPQHFGDGTRLSIL.